These T cell receptor beta chains were read from a single sample in a study of cytomegalovirus exposure and HLA in healthy donors. Sequencing used immunoSEQ multiplex PCR; TCRdb keeps in-frame clones, though not all of them. The repertoire holds more than 100,000 clones, with 74% as singletons. Sequenced sample: PBMCs. These receptors originate from a woman aged 45 to 65 in good health and CMV-seropositive. The CDR3 runs from the conserved cysteine through the conserved F or W. D genes are given only for firm matches. Clone size is shown for a subset of rows, as once, few, many or a class of expanded clone.

V gene	D gene	J gene	clone size	CDR3 protein	CDR3 DNA
TRBV19	TRBD1	TRBJ1-4	.	CASSNDRGWEKLFF	TGTGCCAGTAGCAACGACAGGGGGTGGGAAAAACTGTTTTTT
TRBV4-1	.	TRBJ1-5	.	CASSKATGQQPQHF	TGCGCCAGCAGCAAAGCCACAGGGCAGCAGCCCCAGCATTTT
TRBV7-2	.	TRBJ2-3	few	CASSRLSAPDTQYF	TGTGCCAGCAGCCGCCTCAGCGCCCCAGATACGCAGTATTTT
TRBV4-2	TRBD1	TRBJ2-6	.	CASSQGGQSNVLTF	TGTGCCAGCAGCCAAGGGGGACAGAGCAACGTCCTGACTTTC
TRBV10-2	TRBD2	TRBJ2-5	.	CASSEFRGGAKETQYF	TGCGCCAGCAGTGAGTTTCGCGGGGGGGCGAAGGAGACCCAGTACTTC
TRBV5-8	.	TRBJ1-1	.	CASSLGSSLNTEAFF	TGTGCCAGCAGCTTGGGTTCGTCCTTGAACACTGAAGCTTTCTTT
TRBV5-1	TRBD1	TRBJ2-3	once	CASSSGQGGTDTQYF	TGCGCCAGCAGCTCGGGACAGGGGGGGACAGATACGCAGTATTTT
TRBV7-9	TRBD1	TRBJ1-2	.	CASSLLRGPNYGYTF	TGTGCCAGCAGCTTACTCAGGGGGCCTAACTATGGCTACACCTTC
TRBV5-1	TRBD1	TRBJ1-5	.	CASSPGTGDQPQHF	TGCGCCAGCAGCCCCGGGACAGGTGACCAGCCCCAGCATTTT
TRBV6-5	.	TRBJ1-1	.	CASNPLAGEAFF	TGTGCCAGCAACCCGTTAGCTGGGGAAGCTTTCTTT
TRBV5-1	TRBD1	TRBJ1-4	few	CASSSLQGAQEKLFF	TGCGCCAGCAGCTCCCTACAGGGGGCACAGGAAAAACTGTTTTTT
TRBV5-4	TRBD1	TRBJ2-7	.	CASSLADRPYEQYF	TGTGCCAGCAGCTTGGCGGACAGGCCCTACGAGCAGTACTTC
TRBV5-1	TRBD1	TRBJ1-4	.	CASSSWTGLGEKLFF	TGCGCCAGCAGCTCCTGGACAGGGTTGGGGGAAAAACTGTTTTTT
TRBV4-3	TRBD2	TRBJ2-2	.	CASSQVGLAGNTGELFF	TGCGCCAGCAGCCAGGTGGGACTAGCGGGGAACACCGGGGAGCTGTTTTTT
TRBV27	TRBD2	TRBJ2-7	.	CASRKGRDATYEQYF	TGTGCCAGCAGAAAGGGGAGGGACGCAACCTACGAGCAGTACTTC
TRBV7-8	TRBD2	TRBJ2-2	.	CASSSFGGANTGELFF	TGTGCCAGCAGCAGCTTTGGGGGGGCGAACACCGGGGAGCTGTTTTTT
TRBV6-1	.	TRBJ1-2	few	CASSEGRSGIRGYTF	TGTGCCAGCAGTGAAGGACGATCAGGGATTCGTGGCTACACCTTC
TRBV19	.	TRBJ1-4	once	CASSISSTNEKLFF	TGTGCCAGTAGTATTTCGTCAACTAATGAAAAACTGTTTTTT
TRBV28	.	TRBJ1-1	few	CAIQGQGNTEAFF	TGTGCCATCCAGGGACAAGGGAACACTGAAGCTTTCTTT
TRBV6-5	.	TRBJ2-3	.	CASSSPDTQYF	TGTGCCAGCAGTTCTCCAGATACGCAGTATTTT
TRBV15	TRBD1	TRBJ2-5	.	CATSRQGARRTQYF	TGTGCCACCAGCCGTCAGGGGGCGAGGAGGACCCAGTACTTC
TRBV19	TRBD1	TRBJ2-2	.	CASSLQGAGGELFF	TGTGCCAGTAGTCTACAGGGGGCCGGCGGGGAGCTGTTTTTT
TRBV29-1	.	TRBJ1-2	.	CSAGDGSYGYTF	TGCAGCGCAGGGGACGGCTCCTATGGCTACACCTTC